This is a list of T cell receptor beta chains from one sample in a study of CD8+CD57+ T cells in acquired aplastic anemia. MiXCR, run by TCRdb on the reads, gives a single entry per CDR3 protein. The table records a few hundred thousand distinct CDR3 sequences, less than 35% of them present only once. The sequenced sample consisted of sorted CD4+, CD8+, or CD8+CD57+ T cells (not recorded which) from PBMCs. The receptor source for this set is a human donor with aplastic anemia. CDR3s leave out the opening cysteine and the closing phenylalanine or tryptophan. The listing skips clone size in some rows; elsewhere it reads once, few, many or a size class.

V	J	size	CDR3
TRBV7-2	TRBJ2-7	-	ASSRVPRYSEQY
TRBV19	TRBJ1-4	-	ASSARGREKLF
TRBV7-9	TRBJ2-5	once	ASSLTSGGRGETQY
TRBV9	TRBJ2-1	-	ASSWGLERGNEQF
TRBV7-9	TRBJ2-3	few	ASSPPGWATDTQY
TRBV10-3	TRBJ2-7	once	AISKRQGAMYEQY
TRBV5-1	TRBJ2-7	many	ASSSQGNEQY
TRBV3-1	TRBJ2-7	few	ASSQLQGSYEQY
TRBV20-1	TRBJ1-2	many	SAKEIDNYGYT
TRBV10-3	TRBJ2-5	few	ASKSLGGAHETQY
TRBV20-1	TRBJ1-3	-	SASSSTGGSGNTIY
TRBV7-9	TRBJ1-2	many	ASSLGGGYGYT
TRBV18	TRBJ2-1	-	ASSPGQIDEQF
TRBV29-1	TRBJ1-2	-	SARGRDNGYT
TRBV25-1	TRBJ1-6	-	ASSLTGGTDSPLH
TRBV7-2	TRBJ2-5	many	ASSFSGSGETQY
TRBV7-3	TRBJ2-7	many	ASSAGLAGGEQY
TRBV29-1	TRBJ1-6	-	AWSVLIRGQSPLH
TRBV5-8	TRBJ1-2	many	ASSLSGTYGYT
TRBV7-9	TRBJ2-5	many	ASSWGETQY
TRBV7-8	TRBJ2-1	-	ASTYSVDYNEQF
TRBV20-1	TRBJ2-5	many	SARPSGGGETQY
TRBV24-1	TRBJ2-2	-	ATSEPGTGLSGTGELF